This T cell receptor (beta chain) was sequenced during a study of blood T cells in healthy people across ages. Alongside a J-beta primer mix, a sample-barcoded 5' primer served in a second PCR lasting about 7 to 12 cycles. Using its own MiXCR run on the 5' RACE reads, TCRdb lists one record per CDR3 protein. Counted here are around 1.5 million distinct CDR3 sequences, about 32% occurring once; the ten biggest clones make up roughly 10%. Study observations and caveats: Strong correlation linked observed beta diversity and percent naive T cells.

The sample holds many counts of this clonotype. Its target is not known. The sample taken for sequencing was blood. The clonotype comes from a woman in her thirties in good health.

DNA of the CDR3: TGTGCCAGCAGCGGCGTATCGTACGAGCAGTACTTC. Protein product: CASSGVSYEQYF. The gene calls are TRBV7-8 and TRBJ2-7; no clear D gene. The germline V gene encodes CDR1 SGHVS and CDR2 FQNEAQ. Trimming removed 5 bases from V and 4 bases from J, with 9 bases in between. This CDR3 is built from 12 residues.